Listed here is a single T cell receptor beta chain. Antigen: not known. These data come from a study of cytomegalovirus exposure and HLA in healthy donors. Whole-study findings and limits: Among TCR beta chains, those listed as cytomegalovirus-associated numbered some 170. The TCR clusters that emerged in the first cohort tended, a later analysis found, to co-occur in the approximately 130 validation repertoires.

Trimming removed 4 bases at V and 3 bases at J, with 11 bases between. Per germline, CDR1 SGHKS and CDR2 YYEKEE (reference sequence). This CDR3 has 14 amino acids. Sequencing was performed with immunoSEQ multiplex PCR; in TCRdb, only in-frame clones are kept and a portion is missing. The table records roughly 150,000 clones, approximately 86% of them present only once. The chain carries TRBV5-5 and TRBJ1-5; D gene uncertain. This receptor was obtained from a man aged 25-40 years in good health and CMV-seropositive. The sample was PBMCs. The CDR3 DNA reads TGTGCCAGCAGCCCTTACACATCCAATCAGCCCCAGCATTTT. Translated, it gives CASSPYTSNQPQHF.